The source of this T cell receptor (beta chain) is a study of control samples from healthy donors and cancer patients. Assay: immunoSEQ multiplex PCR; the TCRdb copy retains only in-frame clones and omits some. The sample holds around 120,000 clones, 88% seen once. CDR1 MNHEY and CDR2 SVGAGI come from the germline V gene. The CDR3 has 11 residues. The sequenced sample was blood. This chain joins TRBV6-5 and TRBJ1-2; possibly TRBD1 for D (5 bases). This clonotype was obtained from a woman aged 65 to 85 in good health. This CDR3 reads CGAGGNYGYTF. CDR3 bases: TGTGGAGCTGGGGGAAACTATGGCTACACCTTC.